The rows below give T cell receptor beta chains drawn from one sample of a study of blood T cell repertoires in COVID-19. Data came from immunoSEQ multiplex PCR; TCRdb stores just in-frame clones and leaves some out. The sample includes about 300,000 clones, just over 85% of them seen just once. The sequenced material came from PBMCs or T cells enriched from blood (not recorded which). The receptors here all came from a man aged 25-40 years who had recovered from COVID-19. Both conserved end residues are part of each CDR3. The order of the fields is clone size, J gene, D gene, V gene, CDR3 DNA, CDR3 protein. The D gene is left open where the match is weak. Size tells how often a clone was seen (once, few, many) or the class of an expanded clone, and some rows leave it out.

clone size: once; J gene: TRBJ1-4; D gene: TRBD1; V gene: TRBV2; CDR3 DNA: TGTGCCAGCAGTGACCAGTTGACAGGGGGCGACGAAACTAATGAAAAACTGTTTTTT; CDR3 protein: CASSDQLTGGDETNEKLFF
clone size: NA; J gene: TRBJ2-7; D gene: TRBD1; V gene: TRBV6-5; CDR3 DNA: TGTGCCAGCAGACCCAAACACAGGGGCCCCTACGAGCAGTACTTC; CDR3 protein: CASRPKHRGPYEQYF
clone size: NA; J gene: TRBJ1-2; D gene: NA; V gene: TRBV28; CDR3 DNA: TGTGCCAGCAAGCCGATTGGGGGAGGTTATGGCTACACCTTC; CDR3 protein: CASKPIGGGYGYTF
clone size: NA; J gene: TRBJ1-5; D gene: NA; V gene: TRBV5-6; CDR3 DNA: TGTGCCAGCAGCTCAACAGAGTTTTTTAATCAGCCCCAGCATTTT; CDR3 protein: CASSSTEFFNQPQHF
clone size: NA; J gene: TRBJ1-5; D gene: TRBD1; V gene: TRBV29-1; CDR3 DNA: TGCAGCGAACCCCCGGGACAGACCCATCCGAAGAGGGATCAGCCCCAGCATTTT; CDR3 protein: CSEPPGQTHPKRDQPQHF
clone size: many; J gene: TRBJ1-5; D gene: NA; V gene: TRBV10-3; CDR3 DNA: TGTGCCACCCAACAGGGAGGGAGCAATCAGCCCCAGCATTTT; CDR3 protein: CATQQGGSNQPQHF
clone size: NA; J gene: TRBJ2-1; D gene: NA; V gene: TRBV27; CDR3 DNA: TGTGCCAGCAGTACGGGGACACGCTCCTACAATGAGCAGTTCTTC; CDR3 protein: CASSTGTRSYNEQFF
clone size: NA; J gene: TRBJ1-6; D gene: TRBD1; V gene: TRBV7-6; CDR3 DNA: TGTGCCAGCAGTTCAGGGGGGAGAGGTAATTCACCCCTCCACTTT; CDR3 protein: CASSSGGRGNSPLHF
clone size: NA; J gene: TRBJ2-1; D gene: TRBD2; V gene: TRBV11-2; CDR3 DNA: TGTGCCAGCAGTGGTGGGACTAGCCAATCCCATGAGCAGTTCTTC; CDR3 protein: CASSGGTSQSHEQFF
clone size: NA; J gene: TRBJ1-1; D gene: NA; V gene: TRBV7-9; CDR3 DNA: TGTGCCAGCAGCTTAGATCCCCGAGCTTTCTTT; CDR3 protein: CASSLDPRAFF
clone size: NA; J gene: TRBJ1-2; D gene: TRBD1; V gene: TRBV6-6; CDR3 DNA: TGTGCCAGCAGTACCGGGACAGGGGCGGACTATGGCTACACCTTC; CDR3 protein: CASSTGTGADYGYTF
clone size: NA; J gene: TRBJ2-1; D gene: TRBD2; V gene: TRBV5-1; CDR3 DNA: TGCGCCAGCAGCCTTCCCCGGGGGACTAGCGGCCAAAATGAGCAGTTCTTC; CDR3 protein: CASSLPRGTSGQNEQFF
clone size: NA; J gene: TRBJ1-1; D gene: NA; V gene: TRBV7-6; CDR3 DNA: TGTGCCAGCAGCCGCCCGCAGGGCTGGAACACTGAAGCTTTCTTT; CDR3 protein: CASSRPQGWNTEAFF
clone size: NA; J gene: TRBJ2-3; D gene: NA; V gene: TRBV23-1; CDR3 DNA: TGCGCCGCTTGGCTCCGCCACCCTTCTAGCACAGATACGCAGTATTTT; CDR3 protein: CAAWLRHPSSTDTQYF
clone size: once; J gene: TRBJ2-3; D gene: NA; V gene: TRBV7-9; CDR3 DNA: TGTGCCAGCAGCGGTGACAAAGGGGGCACAGATACGCAGTATTTT; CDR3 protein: CASSGDKGGTDTQYF
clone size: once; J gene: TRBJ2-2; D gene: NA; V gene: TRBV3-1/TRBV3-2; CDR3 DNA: TGTGCCAGCAGCCAAGCCTCTAAGAGGCCTTCGACCGGGGAGCTGTTTTTT; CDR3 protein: CASSQASKRPSTGELFF
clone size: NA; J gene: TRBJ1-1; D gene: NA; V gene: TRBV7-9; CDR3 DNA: TGTGCCAGCAGCTCCGGGACCGGGGGTAATGCTTTCTTT; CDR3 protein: CASSSGTGGNAFF
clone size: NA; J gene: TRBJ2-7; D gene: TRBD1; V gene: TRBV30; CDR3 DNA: TGTGCCTGGAGTTCTTGGGCCTCGGACAGGGGCTCCTACGAGCAGTACTTC; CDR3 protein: CAWSSWASDRGSYEQYF
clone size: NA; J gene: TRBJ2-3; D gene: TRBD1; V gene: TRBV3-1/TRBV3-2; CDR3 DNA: TGTGCCAGCAGCCACGGGACAGTGACAGATACGCAGTATTTT; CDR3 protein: CASSHGTVTDTQYF
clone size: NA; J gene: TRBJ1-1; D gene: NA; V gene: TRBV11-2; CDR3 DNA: TGTGCCAGCAGCAGTTCCCCGGGGTCCTCTGAAGCTTTCTTT; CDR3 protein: CASSSSPGSSEAFF
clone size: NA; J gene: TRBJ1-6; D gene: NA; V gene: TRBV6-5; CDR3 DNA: TGTGCCAGCAGGCAGGGTATCTATAGTAGTTCACCCCTCCACTTT; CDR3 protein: CASRQGIYSSSPLHF
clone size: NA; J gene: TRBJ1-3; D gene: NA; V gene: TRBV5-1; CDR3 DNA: TGCGCCAGCAGCCCCGCCGCAGGCAGCTCTGGAAACACCATATATTTT; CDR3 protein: CASSPAAGSSGNTIYF
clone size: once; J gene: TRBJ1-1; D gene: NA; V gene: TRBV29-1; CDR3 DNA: TGCAGCGTCACGGCTGGAGGAGTCACTGAAGCTTTCTTT; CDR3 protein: CSVTAGGVTEAFF
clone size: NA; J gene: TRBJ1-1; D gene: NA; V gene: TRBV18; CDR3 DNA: TGTGCCAGCTCACTCCCAGGGAGGGGGGAGGCCACTGAAGCTTTCTTT; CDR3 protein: CASSLPGRGEATEAFF
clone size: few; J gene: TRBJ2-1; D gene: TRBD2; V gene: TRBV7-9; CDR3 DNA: TGTGCCAGCAGCCTACGGGGGGGAAAGCAGTTCTTC; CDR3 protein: CASSLRGGKQFF
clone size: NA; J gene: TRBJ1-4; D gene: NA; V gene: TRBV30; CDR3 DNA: TGTGCCTGGAGTGTCGGGTACGGGGGTGAAAAACTGTTTTTT; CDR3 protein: CAWSVGYGGEKLFF
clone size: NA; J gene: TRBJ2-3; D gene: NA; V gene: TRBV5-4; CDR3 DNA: TGTGCCAGCAGCTTGTATGCGTCGGGGAGCACAGATACGCAGTATTTT; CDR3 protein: CASSLYASGSTDTQYF
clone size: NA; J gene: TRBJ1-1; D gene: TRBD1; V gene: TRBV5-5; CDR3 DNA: TGTGCCAGCAGCACGGGACAGGCTATGAACACTGAAGCTTTCTTT; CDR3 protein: CASSTGQAMNTEAFF
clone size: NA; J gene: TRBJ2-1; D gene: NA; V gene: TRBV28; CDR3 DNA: TGTGCCAGCAGTTTAAGCTGGAATGAGCAGTTCTTC; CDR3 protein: CASSLSWNEQFF
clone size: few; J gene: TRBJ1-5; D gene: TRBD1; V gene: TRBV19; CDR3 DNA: TGTGCCAGTAGTCTATGGGACAGGGATCAGCCCCAGCATTTT; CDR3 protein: CASSLWDRDQPQHF
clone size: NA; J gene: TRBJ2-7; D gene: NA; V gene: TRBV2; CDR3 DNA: TGTGCCAGCAGGACTGCCCGGACAGTCGGCTACGAGCAGTACTTC; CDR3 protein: CASRTARTVGYEQYF
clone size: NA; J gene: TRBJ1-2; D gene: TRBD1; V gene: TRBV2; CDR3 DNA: TGTGCCAGCAGTGCTGGGACAGTGTCTTTAGGCTACACCTTC; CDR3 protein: CASSAGTVSLGYTF
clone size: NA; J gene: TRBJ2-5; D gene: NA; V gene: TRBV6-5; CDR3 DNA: TGTGCCAGCAGTTTGGCCAGGGGGACCCAGTACTTC; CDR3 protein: CASSLARGTQYF
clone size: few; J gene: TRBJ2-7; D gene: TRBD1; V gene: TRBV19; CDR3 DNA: TGTGCCAGTAGTCGTCAGGGGGCTTACGAGCAGTACTTC; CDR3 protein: CASSRQGAYEQYF
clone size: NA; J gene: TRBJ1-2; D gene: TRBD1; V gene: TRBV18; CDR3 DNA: TGTGCCAGCTCACTAATCGACAGGGTTGGTAACTATGGCTACACCTTC; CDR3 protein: CASSLIDRVGNYGYTF
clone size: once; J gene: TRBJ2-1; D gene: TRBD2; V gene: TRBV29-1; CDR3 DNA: TGCAGCGGTGGGCCTTGGGCGGGAGTCTATTTCTTC; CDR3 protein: CSGGPWAGVYFF
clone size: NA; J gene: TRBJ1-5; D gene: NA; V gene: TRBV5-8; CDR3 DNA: TGTGCCAGCAGCTTTATTGTGAGGGTTGGCCAGCCCCAGCATTTT; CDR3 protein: CASSFIVRVGQPQHF
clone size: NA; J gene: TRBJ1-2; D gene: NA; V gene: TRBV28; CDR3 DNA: TGTGCCAGCAGACTCGCGGGATGGTTAAACTATGGCTACACCTTC; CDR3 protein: CASRLAGWLNYGYTF
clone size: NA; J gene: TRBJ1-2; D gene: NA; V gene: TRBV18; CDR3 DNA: TGTGCCAGCTCTCGTCAGGGTTATGGCTACACCTTC; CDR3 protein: CASSRQGYGYTF
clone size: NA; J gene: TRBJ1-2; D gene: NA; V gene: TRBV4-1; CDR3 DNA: TGCGCCAGCAGCCAAGAACAGGGCCTACTTGACTATGGCTACACCTTC; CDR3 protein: CASSQEQGLLDYGYTF
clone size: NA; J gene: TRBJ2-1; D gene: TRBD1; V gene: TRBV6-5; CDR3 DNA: TGTGCCAGCAGAGCGGACAGGGGGCGCGTTAATGAGCAGTTCTTC; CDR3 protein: CASRADRGRVNEQFF
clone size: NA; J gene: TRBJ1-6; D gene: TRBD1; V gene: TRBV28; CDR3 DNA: TGTGCCAGCAGTTTTGGCAGGGGGTATTCACCCCTCCACTTT; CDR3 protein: CASSFGRGYSPLHF
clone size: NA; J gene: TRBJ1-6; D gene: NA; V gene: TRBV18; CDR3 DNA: TGTGCCAGCTCACCGAGAAAAATCGGGAATTCACCCCTCCACTTT; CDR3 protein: CASSPRKIGNSPLHF
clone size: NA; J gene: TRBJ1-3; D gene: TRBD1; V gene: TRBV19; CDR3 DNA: TGTGCCACTATGGACAGGGTCGGCGGAAACACCATATATTTT; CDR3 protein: CATMDRVGGNTIYF
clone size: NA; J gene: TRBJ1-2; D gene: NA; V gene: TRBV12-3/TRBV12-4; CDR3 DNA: TGTGCCAGCACTATAAGGGGAGGGTTCGGCTACACCTTC; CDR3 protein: CASTIRGGFGYTF
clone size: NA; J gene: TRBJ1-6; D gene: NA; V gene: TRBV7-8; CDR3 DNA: TGTGCCAGCAGCACCTTACCAGGGTTCGGTGGTTCACCCCTCCACTTT; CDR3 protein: CASSTLPGFGGSPLHF
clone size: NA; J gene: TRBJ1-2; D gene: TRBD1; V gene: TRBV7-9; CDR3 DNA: TGTGCCAGCAGCGACGACAGGGGGCAATGGGGCTACACCTTC; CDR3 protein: CASSDDRGQWGYTF
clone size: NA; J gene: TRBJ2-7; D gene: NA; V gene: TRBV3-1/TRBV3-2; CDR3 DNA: TGTGCCAGCAGCCCATCCTTCGAGGGGGCCTACGAGCAGTACTTC; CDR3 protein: CASSPSFEGAYEQYF
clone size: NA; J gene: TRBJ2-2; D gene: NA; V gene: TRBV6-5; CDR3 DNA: TGTGCCAGCAGTTACGCGGCGAACACCGGGGAGCTGTTTTTT; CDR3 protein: CASSYAANTGELFF
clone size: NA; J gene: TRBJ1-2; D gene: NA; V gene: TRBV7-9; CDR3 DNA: TGTGCCAGCAGCCCAGCGGAGTATGGCTACACCTTC; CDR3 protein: CASSPAEYGYTF
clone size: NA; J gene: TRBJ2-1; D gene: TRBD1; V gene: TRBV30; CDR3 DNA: TGTGCCTGGAGTTGGACAGGGGGAAATGAGCAGTTCTTC; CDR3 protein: CAWSWTGGNEQFF
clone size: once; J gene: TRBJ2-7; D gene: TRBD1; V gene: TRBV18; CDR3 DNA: TGTGCCAGCTCACCACCCGGGACAGGGGTCTACGAGCAGTACTTC; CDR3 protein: CASSPPGTGVYEQYF
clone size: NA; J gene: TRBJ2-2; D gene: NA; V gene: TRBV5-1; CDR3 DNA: TGCGCCAGCACCTTTCAGGGGACGAACACCGGGGAGCTGTTTTTT; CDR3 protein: CASTFQGTNTGELFF
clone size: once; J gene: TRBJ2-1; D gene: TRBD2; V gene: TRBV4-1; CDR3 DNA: TGCGCCAGCAGCCAAGATCTTCCTATAGCGGGACCGTCCTACAATGAGCAGTTCTTC; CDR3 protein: CASSQDLPIAGPSYNEQFF
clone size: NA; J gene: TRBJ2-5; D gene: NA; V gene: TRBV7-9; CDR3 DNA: TGTGCCAGCAGCTTTCGAGGCCGGCAAGAGACCCAGTACTTC; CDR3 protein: CASSFRGRQETQYF
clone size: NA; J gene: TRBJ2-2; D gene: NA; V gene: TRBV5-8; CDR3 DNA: TGTGCCAGCAGCTTGGTTGGGGCCAACACCGGGGAGCTGTTTTTT; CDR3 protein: CASSLVGANTGELFF
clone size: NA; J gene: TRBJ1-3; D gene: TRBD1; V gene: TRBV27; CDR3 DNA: TGTGCCAGCAGCGTAGACAGGGCCCTAGGCACCATATATTTT; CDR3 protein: CASSVDRALGTIYF
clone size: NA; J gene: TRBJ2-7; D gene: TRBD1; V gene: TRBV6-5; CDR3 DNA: TGTGCCAGCAGTTCTCCGGGACAGGGCTCCTCCTACGAGCAGTACTTC; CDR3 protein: CASSSPGQGSSYEQYF
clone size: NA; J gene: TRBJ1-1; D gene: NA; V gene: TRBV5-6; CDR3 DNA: TGTGCCAGCAGCTTGATCGGCAGTGGGGCCACTGAAGCTTTCTTT; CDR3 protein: CASSLIGSGATEAFF